The sequence of this TCR beta chain was determined in a study of T cell repertoires in cytomegalovirus infection (dated by TCRdb to between 2018 and 2020). Broadly, across the study: Recently identified HLA-C-restricted CMV epitopes, whose presentation resists viral immunomodulation, were targeted by peptide stimulations together with well-studied HLA-B-restricted epitopes. The HLA type of each donor mattered for the analysis, because public TCR beta signatures pointed to carriage of CMV infection along with the matching HLA type. On the study overall, not on this receptor specifically: In the ex vivo response, HLA-C-restricted CMV-specific TCR beta clonotypes were dominant, and in two of eight donors the single most frequent clonotype came from this HLA-C-restricted group. In both this cohort and an independent cohort of 352 donors, the cumulative frequency of public TCR beta family members distinguished carriers of CMV infection plus the relevant HLA type.

Sequencing was performed on an Illumina HiSeq 1500. TCRdb reran the public reads through fastp at Q25 and MiXCR, keeping productive beta chains. Each record represents a unique CDR3 protein, reported with the most common genes and DNA among its rows. The sample yields 360,000 or so distinct CDR3 sequences; around a third were counted once. Jointly, the top ten make up roughly 13% of the sample. The CDR3 measures 13 amino acids from cysteine to phenylalanine. Only the CDR3 part of the read is kept: 39 bases, read in frame from the first base. Relative to germline, V is 2 bases shorter and J is 5 bases shorter, with 10 bases between their ends. Comments on this clonotype: Its antigen is still unknown. No per-base quality is available; no much larger clone lies one base away.

Sample treatment or condition, as interpreted from the label and publication: in vitro stimulation with specific CMV peptide epitopes to enrich CMV-specific T cells. The sample was cultured PBMCs, taken from culture after CMV antigen stimulation. The clonotype comes from a human donor in good health (CMV status not recorded). Some clones in this sample may be carry-over from other donors' samples. The chain is encoded by TRBV12-3 or TRBV12-4 joined to TRBJ2-7; TRBD1 could be the D gene, as 5 bases match. The DNA sequence is given as TGTGCCAGCAGTTTATCAGGGTTCGACGAGCAGTACTTC. This codes for CASSLSGFDEQYF.